These T cell receptor beta chains were read from a single sample in a study of T-cell memory formation after mild COVID-19. TCRdb independently ran MiXCR on the 5' RACE reads; one entry per CDR3 protein. This sample has 560,000 or so distinct CDR3 sequences; 17% occur once, and the top ten carry about 7.5%. Sequenced: PBMCs or a T cell subset sorted from them (not recorded which). The receptors were sampled from an adult woman who had mild COVID-19 (a few samples of this study predate the infection). Cell type and time point are not known. The CDR3 runs from the conserved cysteine through the conserved F or W. A D gene is named only where the DNA matches it firmly. Only some rows state a clone size, as once, few, many or a class for expanded clones.

clone size,J gene,D gene,V gene,CDR3 length,CDR3 protein,CDR3 DNA
few,TRBJ1-1,TRBD1,TRBV5-1,14,CASTTGVVNTEAFF,TGCGCCAGCACCACAGGGGTGGTGAACACTGAAGCTTTCTTT
.,TRBJ2-7,.,TRBV10-2,14,CASSDGAGSYEQYF,TGCGCCAGCAGTGACGGGGCCGGGTCCTACGAGCAGTACTTC
.,TRBJ2-2,TRBD1,TRBV24-1,15,CATGPRGLGIGELFF,TGTGCCACCGGGCCCAGGGGGCTAGGGATCGGGGAGCTGTTTTTT
once,TRBJ1-5,TRBD1,TRBV7-2,14,CASSARQGAQPQHF,TGTGCCAGCAGCGCCCGACAGGGGGCTCAGCCCCAGCATTTT
.,TRBJ2-1,TRBD2,TRBV7-9,16,CASSLLAEPSYNEQFF,TGTGCCAGCAGCTTACTAGCGGAACCGTCCTACAATGAGCAGTTCTTC
few,TRBJ1-1,TRBD1,TRBV13,13,CASSGDRVTEAFF,TGTGCCAGCAGTGGGGACAGGGTCACTGAAGCTTTCTTT
.,TRBJ2-1,.,TRBV5-1,16,CASSLALTDPYNEQFF,TGCGCCAGCAGCTTGGCATTGACAGACCCATACAATGAGCAGTTCTTC
.,TRBJ2-3,TRBD2,TRBV11-2,19,CASSLDSLAGARRPDTQYF,TGTGCCAGCAGCTTAGACTCCCTAGCGGGGGCCCGCCGACCAGATACGCAGTATTTT
.,TRBJ2-7,.,TRBV14,14,CASSQGVWSYEQYF,TGTGCCAGCAGCCAAGGGGTCTGGAGCTACGAGCAGTACTTC
.,TRBJ2-7,.,TRBV7-2,15,CASSVTSLTHYEQYF,TGTGCCAGCAGCGTTACTAGCCTCACTCACTACGAGCAGTACTTC
.,TRBJ2-4,TRBD2,TRBV23-1,15,CASYSREGAKNIQYF,TGCGCCAGCTATAGTAGGGAGGGAGCCAAAAACATTCAGTACTTC
.,TRBJ2-5,.,TRBV9,15,CASSPRERGTETQYF,TGTGCCAGCAGCCCAAGGGAACGGGGGACCGAGACCCAGTACTTC
.,TRBJ1-1,.,TRBV7-9,13,CASSPSLNIEAFF,TGTGCCAGCAGCCCGTCGTTGAACATTGAAGCTTTCTTT
.,TRBJ2-3,.,TRBV5-1,14,CASSYQQGADTQYF,TGCGCCAGCAGCTACCAACAGGGCGCAGATACGCAGTATTTT
.,TRBJ1-1,TRBD1,TRBV29-1,14,CSVVPGQGGTEAFF,TGCAGCGTGGTTCCGGGACAGGGGGGGACTGAAGCTTTCTTT
few,TRBJ2-7,.,TRBV9,13,CASSVGVVHEQYF,TGTGCCAGCAGCGTAGGGGTGGTCCACGAGCAGTACTTC
few,TRBJ2-7,.,TRBV6-5,11,CASTATAVEYF,TGTGCCAGCACCGCCACGGCCGTCGAGTACTTC
few,TRBJ1-2,.,TRBV9,14,CASSVAGDSLSYTF,TGTGCCAGCAGCGTAGCAGGGGACTCATTGAGCTACACCTTC
.,TRBJ2-3,.,TRBV7-8,16,CASSLGASRRGDTQYF,TGTGCCAGCAGCTTAGGGGCCTCGCGACGGGGAGATACGCAGTATTTT
.,TRBJ2-1,.,TRBV5-1,12,CASSQQGGEQFF,TGCGCCAGCAGTCAACAGGGCGGTGAGCAGTTCTTC
.,TRBJ2-2,.,TRBV19,15,CASSIIGANTGELFF,TGTGCCAGTAGTATCATAGGGGCCAACACCGGGGAGCTGTTTTTT
few,TRBJ2-1,.,TRBV29-1,14,CSAYRDTGNNEQFF,TGCAGCGCATACCGGGACACCGGCAACAATGAGCAGTTCTTC